This note documents a single T cell receptor beta chain sequence. Antigen unknown. There are 15 residues in the CDR3. Trimming left V 0 bases short and J 3 bases short, with 11 bases between. Germline V gives CDR1 MNHEY, CDR2 SMNVEV (reference sequence). Sequenced by immunoSEQ multiplex PCR; TCRdb stores in-frame clones only, minus some. The repertoire holds approximately 30,000 clones, with approximately 89% as singletons. These data originate in a study of chemoradiotherapy in HPV16-positive cancers. Whole-study results and caveats: HPV-specific T cells were functionally defined from only two HPV16-positive patients.

The chain carries TRBV27 and TRBJ1-1; unclear D gene. This TCR was sampled from a human donor with HPV-associated anogenital cancer. Sequencing used blood, obtained from a patient who underwent chemoradiotherapy. The CDR3 region is CASSLSPKVDTEAFF. The CDR3 coding sequence is TGTGCCAGCAGTTTATCGCCTAAGGTGGACACTGAAGCTTTCTTT.